These T cell receptor beta chains were read from a single sample in a study of blood T cell repertoires in COVID-19. Data came from immunoSEQ multiplex PCR; TCRdb stores just in-frame clones and leaves some out. The sample contains about 46,000 clones, around nine tenths of which appear only once. Sequencing input: peripheral blood. The receptors come from a man in his 60s with active or convalescent COVID-19. Each CDR3 is given with its conserved first and last residue. A D gene is named only where the DNA matches it firmly. Clone sizes are given selectively: once, few, many, or a class where the clone is expanded.

j_gene: TRBJ2-3
d_gene: TRBD1
abundance: NA
v_gene: TRBV11-2
CDR3aa: CASSLTQGVTDTQYF
CDR3nt: TGTGCCAGCAGCTTAACACAGGGGGTCACAGATACGCAGTATTTT

j_gene: TRBJ1-3
d_gene: NA
abundance: NA
v_gene: TRBV28
CDR3aa: CASSLIGAGAGNTIYF
CDR3nt: TGTGCCAGCAGTTTAATAGGGGCAGGGGCAGGAAACACCATATATTTT

j_gene: TRBJ1-1
d_gene: TRBD1
abundance: NA
v_gene: TRBV11-2
CDR3aa: CASSLRGTGWDTEAFF
CDR3nt: TGTGCCAGCAGCTTACGCGGGACAGGTTGGGACACTGAAGCTTTCTTT

j_gene: TRBJ2-5
d_gene: NA
abundance: NA
v_gene: TRBV7-9
CDR3aa: CASSLGTRMETQYF
CDR3nt: TGTGCCAGCAGCTTAGGGACACGGATGGAGACCCAGTACTTC

j_gene: TRBJ1-4
d_gene: NA
abundance: NA
v_gene: TRBV6-5
CDR3aa: CASSIRGDDNEKLFF
CDR3nt: TGTGCCAGCAGTATCAGGGGCGACGATAATGAAAAACTGTTTTTT

j_gene: TRBJ2-5
d_gene: TRBD2
abundance: NA
v_gene: TRBV7-9
CDR3aa: CASSYGLAGEETQYF
CDR3nt: TGTGCCAGCAGCTACGGACTAGCGGGTGAAGAGACCCAGTACTTC

j_gene: TRBJ1-2
d_gene: NA
abundance: many
v_gene: TRBV28
CDR3aa: CASSFSGTTNYGYTF
CDR3nt: TGTGCCAGCAGTTTTAGCGGCACAACGAACTATGGCTACACCTTC

j_gene: TRBJ2-3
d_gene: TRBD2
abundance: NA
v_gene: TRBV5-1
CDR3aa: CASSLEAGGGGDTQYF
CDR3nt: TGCGCCAGCAGCTTGGAGGCGGGGGGCGGCGGAGATACGCAGTATTTT

j_gene: TRBJ1-2
d_gene: NA
abundance: NA
v_gene: TRBV12-3/TRBV12-4
CDR3aa: CASSPGVGYGYTF
CDR3nt: TGTGCCAGCAGCCCAGGGGTCGGCTATGGCTACACCTTC

j_gene: TRBJ2-5
d_gene: TRBD2
abundance: NA
v_gene: TRBV5-1
CDR3aa: CASSRSLAGGQETQYF
CDR3nt: TGCGCCAGCAGCCGCTCACTAGCGGGGGGCCAAGAGACCCAGTACTTC